These T cell receptor beta chains were read from a single sample in a study of synovial regulatory T cells in juvenile arthritis. TCRdb's table, derived via immunoSEQ multiplex PCR, lists solely in-frame clones and lacks some. The sample totals roughly 8,400 clones; its top ten clones hold about 1.8%. Sequenced sample: Treg cells from blood. These receptors originate from a donor under 30 with juvenile idiopathic arthritis. The CDR3 runs from the conserved cysteine through the conserved F or W. Rows may omit the clone size; those that give it use once, few, many or a size class.

V gene	J gene	clone size	CDR3 protein
TRBV5-4	TRBJ2-3	NA	CASSPATRGTQYF
TRBV7-2	TRBJ1-1	NA	CASSYTLTNTEAFF
TRBV5-1	TRBJ1-1	NA	CASSLVGVGPEAFF
TRBV6-4	TRBJ1-4	NA	CASSEGQENEKLFF
TRBV18	TRBJ1-1	NA	CASSLLGQGNTEAFF
TRBV28	TRBJ2-1	NA	CASSSLAGSYNEQFF
TRBV6-1	TRBJ1-2	medium-sized	CASRRRGTHYGYTF
TRBV6-5	TRBJ2-7	NA	CASSYSPGEQYF
TRBV10-1	TRBJ2-1	medium-sized	CASSRAHGLAGAPYNEQFF
TRBV30	TRBJ1-5	NA	CAWSVVTHSDRNSNQPQHF
TRBV7-2	TRBJ2-7	NA	CASSPGLATEQYF
TRBV7-1	TRBJ2-6	NA	CASSLRASGRWSSGANVLTF
TRBV28	TRBJ2-2	NA	CASRDRGNTGELFF
TRBV6-6	TRBJ1-5	NA	CASRKTRSGDQPQHF
TRBV20-1	TRBJ2-3	NA	CSASLRQAQYF
TRBV5-1	TRBJ2-3	NA	CASSSGRGFVTDTQYF
TRBV13	TRBJ2-3	NA	CASSRTGGKTVGTDTQYF
TRBV29-1	TRBJ2-7	NA	CSVEEGLAGGTSYEQYF
TRBV29-1	TRBJ1-1	medium-sized	CSVVVPGSTEAFF
TRBV5-6	TRBJ2-2	NA	CASSPLAANTGELFF
TRBV27	TRBJ2-3	NA	CASSLTPPASGRTDTQYF
TRBV21-1	TRBJ2-6	NA	CASNGNQRGGPSGANVLTF